The 4 T cell receptor beta chains below were found in one sample sequenced in a study of Graves' ophthalmopathy and Graves' hyperthyroidism (dated by TCRdb to 2017 to 2018). Sequencing instrument: Illumina HiSeq 2000. For repertoire sequencing, the TCR beta CDR3 regions were amplified from RNA transcripts. The first round of RT-PCR was done with HTBI primers and the Qiagen OneStep RT-PCR kit, and was followed by a second round of multiplex PCR, then size selection and purification. In-frame beta chains were kept once TCRdb had trimmed the public reads at Q25 with fastp and called clones with MiXCR. Each CDR3 protein appears once, grouped with its most common genes and DNA. Counted in this sample were 650,000 to 900,000 distinct CDR3 sequences; approximately 40% of them appeared once. Less than 55% of the sample comes from the top ten. Sequencing used peripheral blood. The receptor set was obtained from an adult man with Graves' ophthalmopathy.

This clonotype came up many times. The chain has TRBV29-1 and TRBJ1-1, with D unresolved. The CDR3 covers 15 residues. Per germline, CDR1 SQVTM and CDR2 ANQGSEA. V dropped 0 bases and J dropped 1 base, with 12 bases sitting between them. The CDR3 loop is CSVEDVSLKNTEAFF. DNA for the CDR3: TGCAGCGTTGAAGATGTTAGCCTAAAGAACACTGAAGCTTTCTTT.

This clonotype was counted ten times or more. The V call is TRBV10-2, the J call TRBJ1-2, with 9 bases identical to TRBD1. V was clipped by 7 bases and J by 6 bases; unmatched bases: 12. This CDR3 spans 15 amino acids. CDR1 is WSHSY, CDR2 SAAADI, per germline. The CDR3 loop reads CASTLTERTGDGYTF. CDR3 in DNA: TGCGCCAGCACCCTCACAGAACGGACAGGGGATGGCTACACCTTC.

There are many counts of this clonotype. The genes are TRBV25-1 and TRBJ1-1; no firm D call. From germline, CDR1 is MGHDK and CDR2 SYGVNS. CDR3 length: 15 residues. Trimming removed 4 bases at V and 3 bases at J, with 15 bases between. In DNA, the CDR3 is TGTGCCAGCAGTGGTTACAGAGCCCAGGACACTGAAGCTTTCTTT. Translated: CASSGYRAQDTEAFF.

The chain links TRBV25-1 to TRBJ1-1; D not resolved. Germline-derived CDR1 and CDR2 are MGHDK and SYGVNS. The CDR3 totals 13 residues. V was trimmed by 7 bases and J by 5 bases, leaving 14 bases between them. The CDR3 sequence: CASTSSWVTEAFF. For the CDR3, the DNA is TGTGCCAGCACTTCGTCCTGGGTTACTGAAGCTTTCTTT.